Below are 21 T cell receptor beta chains sequenced from a single sample in a study of tumor T cells in aggressive B-cell lymphoma. Data came from immunoSEQ multiplex PCR; TCRdb stores just in-frame clones and leaves some out. This sample has roughly 9,900 clones, with 85% found just once. Input material: tumor tissue. The receptors shown here come from an adult with diffuse large B cell lymphoma.

V is TRBV10-3 and J is TRBJ2-7; D uncertain. Germline assignment: CDR1 ENHRY and CDR2 SYGVKD. The length of the CDR3 is 12 residues. Trimming left V 8 bases short and J 2 bases short, with 10 bases between. The CDR3 protein is CAIGQSTYEQYF. As DNA, the CDR3 is TGTGCCATCGGGCAGTCCACCTACGAGCAGTACTTC.

Only a few counts were recorded for this clone. V is TRBV9 and J is TRBJ2-3; the match to TRBD2 covers 10 bases. The CDR3 totals 17 residues. V trimming: 2 bases; J trimming: 1 base; junction bases outside the gene matches: 7. CDR1 is SGDLS and CDR2 is YYNGEE in the germline V gene. The CDR3 nucleotides are TGTGCCAGCAGCGTTACCCCGGGACTAGCGCGCACAGATACGCAGTATTTT. Translated, it gives CASSVTPGLARTDTQYF.

The rearrangement links TRBV7-9 to TRBJ2-1, with 10 bases lining up with TRBD1. Per the germline V gene, CDR1 is SEHNR and CDR2 is FQNEAQ (reference sequence). V lost 4 bases and J lost 3; bases outside the gene matches: 3. The CDR3 has 15 residues. The CDR3 is CASSYGQGDYNEQFF. CDR3 nucleotides: TGTGCCAGCAGCTATGGACAGGGGGACTACAATGAGCAGTTCTTC. The full variable domain, with the rest looked up from reference TRBV7-9 and TRBJ2-1, is DTGVSQNPRHKITKRGQNVTFRCDPISEHNRLYWYRQTLGQGPEFLTYFQNEAQLEKSRLLSDRFSAERPKGSFSTLEIQRTEQGDSAMYLCASSYGQGDYNEQFFGPGTRLTVL.

The chain combines TRBV10-3 with TRBJ2-7; D remains ambiguous. CDR3 length: 14 amino acids. Trimming removed 0 bases at V and 10 bases at J, with 16 bases between. Per the germline V gene, CDR1 is ENHRY and CDR2 is SYGVKD. The CDR3 DNA follows: TGTGCCATCAGTGAGTCGTTAAGAGATCCGTATCAGTACTTC. It is translated as CAISESLRDPYQYF.

The chain joins TRBV4-2 to TRBJ2-6, with D unclear. Trimming shortened V by 3 bases and J by 0 bases, and 6 bases separated the two germline ends. The CDR3 runs to 15 residues. Germline-derived CDR1 and CDR2 are LGHNA and YNFKEQ. The CDR3 region has the DNA TGTGCCAGCAGCCACGGGTCCTCTGGGGCCAACGTCCTGACTTTC. It yields the protein CASSHGSSGANVLTF.

The chain links TRBV27 to TRBJ2-1; a possible D gene is TRBD2 (6 bases). CDR3 length equals 15 residues. V was cut by 0 bases and J by 0 bases, with 6 bases left in between. The germline V gene has CDR1 MNHEY and CDR2 SMNVEV (reference sequence). CDR3 sequence: CASSLSGSSYNEQFF. The CDR3 region has the DNA TGTGCCAGCAGTTTATCCGGGAGCTCCTACAATGAGCAGTTCTTC.

The chain is built from TRBV10-3 and TRBJ2-1, with 9 bases aligning to TRBD2. Germline V lookup: CDR1 ENHRY, CDR2 SYGVKD. J was trimmed by 9 bases and V by 5 bases; bases with no gene match: 11. The CDR3 has 15 residues. The CDR3 sequence: CAISNSGRGVGEQFF. The CDR3 DNA is TGTGCCATCAGTAATAGCGGGAGAGGGGTTGGTGAGCAGTTCTTC.

This clone has a handful of counts. This chain uses TRBV11-2 with TRBJ1-6; D is perhaps TRBD1 (5 bases). CDR3 length: 15 amino acids. V was clipped by 1 base and J by 5 bases, with 9 bases between them. The germline gives CDR1 SGHAT, CDR2 FQNNGV. CDR3 region: CASSLGGRNNSPLHF. The CDR3 DNA reads TGTGCCAGCAGCTTAGGGGGCCGGAATAATTCACCCCTCCACTTT.

The chain has TRBV5-1 and TRBJ1-4, with 7 bases fitting TRBD1. With 4 bases clipped from V and 6 bases from J, the junction kept 6 bases outside the gene matches. This CDR3 has 14 amino acids. Germline CDR1 SGHRS, CDR2 YFSETQ. The CDR3 nucleotides read TGCGCCAGCAGCCCGGACAGGCCGGATGAAAAACTGTTTTTT. Amino acid sequence: CASSPDRPDEKLFF.

V usage is TRBV7-3 and J usage is TRBJ2-2; a weak D match, TRBD1 (5 bases). Germline lookup yields CDR1 SGHTA and CDR2 FQGTGA. V dropped 2 bases and J dropped 3 bases, with 10 bases sitting between them. The CDR3 sequence is 15 residues long. Written as DNA, the CDR3 is TGTGCCAGCAGCTTAGTCGCGACAGACACCGGGGAGCTGTTTTTT. Translation: CASSLVATDTGELFF.

This clone was seen a handful of times. This chain joins TRBV7-2 and TRBJ2-1; D perhaps matches TRBD2 (5 bases). CDR1 is SGHTA, CDR2 FQGNSA, per germline. The V end lost 5 bases, the J end lost 9 bases, and 14 bases lay between the germline ends. This CDR3 contains 13 residues. CDR3 bases: TGTGCCAGCAGCCTAGGGAGCTTCACTGAGCAGTTCTTC. As protein: CASSLGSFTEQFF.

This chain links TRBV19 with TRBJ1-5, with a tentative D call TRBD1 (6 bases). The germline V gene has CDR1 LNHDA and CDR2 SQIVND (reference sequence). With 7 bases removed from V and 3 bases from J, the gap between germline ends came to 10 bases. There are 13 residues in the CDR3. CDR3 sequence: CASMRTVNQPQHF. CDR3 DNA sequence: TGTGCCAGTATGCGGACAGTCAATCAGCCCCAGCATTTT.

The chain links TRBV5-4 to TRBJ2-3; D is possibly TRBD1 (6 bases). The CDR3 covers 14 residues. Trimming took 4 bases from V and 6 from J, leaving 15 bases between them. The germline CDR1 and CDR2 sequences are SGHNT and YYREEE (reference sequence). CDR3 sequence reads: CASSPDSKGDTQYF. CDR3 DNA sequence: TGTGCCAGCAGCCCGGACAGCAAGGGGGATACGCAGTATTTT.

The rearrangement joins TRBV6-5 to TRBJ1-2; tentatively, D is TRBD1 (5 bases). The CDR3 loop spans 14 amino acids. Germline values: CDR1 MNHEY, CDR2 SVGAGI. V gave up 4 bases and J gave up 7 bases, with 16 bases separating them. CDR3 loop: CASSLMATGGGYTF. Here the CDR3 DNA reads TGTGCCAGCAGTTTAATGGCAACAGGTGGTGGCTACACCTTC.

V gene TRBV10-3 combines with J gene TRBJ1-2; TRBD1 aligns across 12 bases. CDR3 size: 15 residues. V shed 4 bases and J 6 bases; nucleotides not matched to a gene: 6. Germline CDR1 reads ENHRY; CDR2 reads SYGVKD. The CDR3 bases are TGTGCCATCAGTGGACCGGGACAGGGGGCAGATGGCTACACCTTC. Its protein product is CAISGPGQGADGYTF.

The CDR3 loop reads CASSQLANTEAFF. The CDR3 nucleotides read TGTGCCAGTAGTCAGTTAGCGAACACTGAAGCTTTCTTT. The chain joins TRBV19 to TRBJ1-1; D unresolved. The V and J ends lost 5 bases and 1 base respectively, with 8 bases between them. The CDR3 totals 13 residues. Germline V gives CDR1 LNHDA, CDR2 SQIVND (reference sequence).

This rearrangement joins TRBV19 to TRBJ1-1; 8 nucleotides agree with TRBD1. CDR3 length: 17 residues. Germline values: CDR1 LNHDA, CDR2 SQIVND (reference sequence). V was clipped by 5 bases and J by 1 base; unmatched bases: 12. The CDR3 DNA is TGTGCCAGTAGTTTTATCCGGGACAGGCGAAGGAACACTGAAGCTTTCTTT. Translation: CASSFIRDRRRNTEAFF.

The V call is TRBV20-1, the J call TRBJ2-7, with no clear D. The CDR3 is made up of 11 amino acids. Trimming cost V 6 bases and J 4 bases, with 10 bases left between them. Germline V CDR1 and CDR2: DFQATT, SNEGSKA (reference sequence). CDR3 in DNA: TGCAGTGCGGGTGTAGCTTACGAGCAGTACTTC. Protein sequence: CSAGVAYEQYF.

V and J are TRBV2 and TRBJ1-4, with D perhaps TRBD1 (5 bases). This CDR3 spans 14 amino acids. With 6 bases removed from V and 13 bases from J, the gap between germline ends came to 21 bases. Germline lookup yields CDR1 SNHLY and CDR2 FYNNEI. CDR3 coding DNA: TGTGCCAGCAGCCAACTTAACGGGGGGAGTCGACTGTTTTTT. Translating it yields CASSQLNGGSRLFF.

CDR3 nucleotides: TGTGCCAGCAGTCTCGGGACTAGCGGATACAATGAGCAGTTCTTC. Translation gives CASSLGTSGYNEQFF. V is TRBV7-3 and J is TRBJ2-1; 11 positions agree with TRBD2. After removal of 6 bases from V and 4 bases from J, the junction contained 5 bases not matched to a gene. This CDR3 has 15 residues. CDR1 SGHTA and CDR2 FQGTGA come from the germline V gene.

The V gene is TRBV9, the J gene TRBJ2-3; D is unresolved. The V end lost 0 bases, the J end lost 1 base, and 3 bases lay between the germline ends. CDR3 length: 13 amino acids. Germline assignment: CDR1 SGDLS and CDR2 YYNGEE. The chain's CDR3 is CASSVERTDTQYF. In nucleotides, the CDR3 is TGTGCCAGCAGCGTAGAGCGCACAGATACGCAGTATTTT.